The T cell receptor beta chain described here comes from a study of neurological immune-mediated disorders. Study-wide results and caveats: None of the CDR3 amino acid sequences of expanded clones were shared across subjects, and this suggested private repertoires in all groups. TCR clonal expansion peaked in HTLV-1-associated myelopathy patients and was lowest in multiple sclerosis patients.

TCRdb re-derived calls from the 5' RACE reads in MiXCR, one entry per CDR3 protein. The sample comprises roughly 30,000 distinct CDR3 sequences, 12% of which are singletons, and 5% to 6% rests with the top ten. The sample holds a few counts of this clonotype. Antigen specificity is unknown. The clonotype originates from a woman aged 55-69 years in good health. Sequencing was performed on PBMCs.

CDR3 sequence: CASSLARGGHNEQFF. The DNA of the CDR3 is TGTGCCAGCAGCTTAGCGCGGGGGGGGCACAATGAGCAGTTCTTC. This chain uses TRBV7-2 with TRBJ2-1; TRBD2 aligns across 9 bases. The CDR3 is made up of 15 amino acids. Germline V lookup: CDR1 SGHTA, CDR2 FQGNSA. The junction had 2 bases not matched to a gene; V was cut back by 0 bases and J by 5 bases.